The T cell receptor beta chain under discussion was sequenced for a study of blood T cell repertoires in COVID-19. For the study at large: T cells, B-cell-depleted T cells, or PBMCs supplied cDNA or gDNA.

Some clones are missing from TCRdb's copy, which holds only in-frame ones; the method was immunoSEQ multiplex PCR. The table has 240,000 or so clones, 70% to 75% seen once. Specimen: peripheral blood. The receptor comes from a woman aged 80 or over with acute or convalescent COVID-19.

CDR3 protein: CASSVAGRGTDTQYF. Here the CDR3 DNA reads TGTGCCAGCAGCGTAGCCGGGAGGGGCACAGATACGCAGTATTTT. The chain couples TRBV9 to TRBJ2-3; 8 bases match TRBD2. Germline-derived CDR1 and CDR2 are SGDLS and YYNGEE. V shed 0 bases and J 1 base; nucleotides not matched to a gene: 1. This CDR3 has 15 residues. The whole variable domain, remainder taken from reference TRBV9 and TRBJ2-3, is DSGVTQTPKHLITATGQRVTLRCSPRSGDLSVYWYQQSLDQGLQFLIQYYNGEERAKGNILERFSAQQFPDLHSELNLSSLELGDSALYFCASSVAGRGTDTQYFGPGTRLTVL.